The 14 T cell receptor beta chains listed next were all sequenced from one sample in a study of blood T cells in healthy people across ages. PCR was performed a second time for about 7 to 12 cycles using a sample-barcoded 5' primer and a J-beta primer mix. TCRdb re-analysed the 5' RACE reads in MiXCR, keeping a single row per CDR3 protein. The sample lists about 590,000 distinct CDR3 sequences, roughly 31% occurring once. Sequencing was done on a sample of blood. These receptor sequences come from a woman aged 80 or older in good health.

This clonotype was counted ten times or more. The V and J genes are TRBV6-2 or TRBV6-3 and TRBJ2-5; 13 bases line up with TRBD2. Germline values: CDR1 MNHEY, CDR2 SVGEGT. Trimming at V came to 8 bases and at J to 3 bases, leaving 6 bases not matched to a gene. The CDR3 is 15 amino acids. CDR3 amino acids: CASQPGTSGEETQYF. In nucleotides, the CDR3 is TGTGCCAGCCAGCCCGGGACTAGCGGGGAAGAGACCCAGTACTTC.

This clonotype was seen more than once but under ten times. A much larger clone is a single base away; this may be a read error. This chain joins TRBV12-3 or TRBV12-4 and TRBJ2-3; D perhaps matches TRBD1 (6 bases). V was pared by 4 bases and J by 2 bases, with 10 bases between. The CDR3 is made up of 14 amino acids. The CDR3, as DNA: TGTGCCAGCAGTTGGGGGCTATCCACAGATACGCAGTATTTT. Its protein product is CASSWGLSTDTQYF.

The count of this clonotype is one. Here the CDR3 reads CASTWHYEQYF. The CDR3 nucleotides read TGCGCCAGCACATGGCACTACGAGCAGTACTTC. The rearrangement uses TRBV10-1 and TRBJ2-7; no firm D call. The CDR3 totals 11 residues. CDR1 is WNHNN and CDR2 is SYGVQD in the germline V gene (reference sequence). Trimming cost V 7 bases and J 3 bases, with 7 bases left between them.

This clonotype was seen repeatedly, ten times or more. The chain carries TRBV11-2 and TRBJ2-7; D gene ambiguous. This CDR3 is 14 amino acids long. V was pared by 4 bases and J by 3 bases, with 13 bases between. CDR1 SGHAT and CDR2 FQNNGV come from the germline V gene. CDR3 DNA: TGTGCCAGCAGCTCCCCGGACCTAATCTACGAGCAGTACTTC. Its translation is CASSSPDLIYEQYF. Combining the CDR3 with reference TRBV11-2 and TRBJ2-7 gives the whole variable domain EAGVAQSPRYKIIEKRQSVAFWCNPISGHATLYWYQQILGQGPKLLIQFQNNGVVDDSQLPKDRFSAERLKGVDSTLKIQPAKLEDSAVYLCASSSPDLIYEQYFGPGTRLTVT.

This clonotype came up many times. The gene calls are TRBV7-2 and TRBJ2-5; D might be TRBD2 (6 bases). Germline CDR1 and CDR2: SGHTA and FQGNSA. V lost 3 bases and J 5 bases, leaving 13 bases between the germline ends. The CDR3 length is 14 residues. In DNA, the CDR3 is TGTGCCAGCAGCTTTGGCGGGGAGCGGGAGACCCAGTACTTC. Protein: CASSFGGERETQYF. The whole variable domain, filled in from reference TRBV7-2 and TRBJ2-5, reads GAGVSQSPSNKVTEKGKDVELRCDPISGHTALYWYRQSLGQGLEFLIYFQGNSAPDKSGLPSDRFSAERTGGSVSTLTIQRTQQEDSAVYLCASSFGGERETQYFGPGTRLLVL.

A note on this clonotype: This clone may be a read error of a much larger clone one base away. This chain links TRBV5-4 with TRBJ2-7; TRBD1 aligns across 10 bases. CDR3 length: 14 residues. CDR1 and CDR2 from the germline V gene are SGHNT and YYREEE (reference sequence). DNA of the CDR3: TGTGTCAGCAGCTTGGCCGGGGACAGGGGCGAGCAGTACTTC. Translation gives CVSSLAGDRGEQYF.

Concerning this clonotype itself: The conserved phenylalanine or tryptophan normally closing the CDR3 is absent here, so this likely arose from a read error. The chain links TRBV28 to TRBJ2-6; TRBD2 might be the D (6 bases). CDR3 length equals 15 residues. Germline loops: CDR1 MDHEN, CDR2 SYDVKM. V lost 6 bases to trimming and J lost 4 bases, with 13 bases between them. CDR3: CASSFTGRGANVLTC. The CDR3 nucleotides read TGTGCCAGCAGCTTCACGGGGAGGGGGGCCAACGTCCTGACTTGC.

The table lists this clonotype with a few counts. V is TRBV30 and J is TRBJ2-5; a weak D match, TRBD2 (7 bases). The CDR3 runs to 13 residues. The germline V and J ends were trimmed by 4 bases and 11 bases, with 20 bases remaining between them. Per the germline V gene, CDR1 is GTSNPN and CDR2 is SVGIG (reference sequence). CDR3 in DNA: TGTGCCTGGATTGGTGGGGGGGCGGGTGAGCAGTACTTC. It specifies CAWIGGGAGEQYF.

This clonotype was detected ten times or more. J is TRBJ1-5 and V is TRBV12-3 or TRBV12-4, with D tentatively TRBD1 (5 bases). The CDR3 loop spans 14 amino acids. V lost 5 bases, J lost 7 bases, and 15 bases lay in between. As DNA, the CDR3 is TGTGCCAGCAGTCTCAGGGCTGGGAAACAGCCCCAGCATTTT. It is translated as CASSLRAGKQPQHF.

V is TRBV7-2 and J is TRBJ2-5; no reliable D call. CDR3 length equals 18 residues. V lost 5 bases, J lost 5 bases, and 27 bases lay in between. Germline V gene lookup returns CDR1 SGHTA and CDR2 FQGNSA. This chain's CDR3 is CASSPGGSGVARRETQYF. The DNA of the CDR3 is TGTGCCAGCAGCCCCGGCGGATCGGGCGTTGCGCGGCGGGAGACCCAGTACTTC.

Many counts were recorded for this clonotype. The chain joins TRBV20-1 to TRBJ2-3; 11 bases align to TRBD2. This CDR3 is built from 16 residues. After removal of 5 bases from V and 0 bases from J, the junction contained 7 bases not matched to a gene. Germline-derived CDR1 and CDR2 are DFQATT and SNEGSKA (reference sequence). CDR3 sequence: CSASGLAGGSTDTQYF. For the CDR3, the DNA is TGCAGTGCTTCGGGGTTAGCGGGGGGGAGCACAGATACGCAGTATTTT.

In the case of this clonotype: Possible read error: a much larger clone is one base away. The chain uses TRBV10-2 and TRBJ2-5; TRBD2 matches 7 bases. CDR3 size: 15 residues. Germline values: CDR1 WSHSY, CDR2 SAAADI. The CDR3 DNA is TGCGCCGGCAGTCTTTCGACTAGCCGCCAAGAGACCCAGTACTTC. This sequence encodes CAGSLSTSRQETQYF.

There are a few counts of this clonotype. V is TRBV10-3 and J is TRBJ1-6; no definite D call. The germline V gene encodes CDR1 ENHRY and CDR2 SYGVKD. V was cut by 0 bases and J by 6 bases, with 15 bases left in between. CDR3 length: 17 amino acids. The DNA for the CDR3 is TGTGCCATCAGTGAGTCGAGTACGCGGGTTTCTAATTCACCCCTCCACTTT. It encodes CAISESSTRVSNSPLHF.

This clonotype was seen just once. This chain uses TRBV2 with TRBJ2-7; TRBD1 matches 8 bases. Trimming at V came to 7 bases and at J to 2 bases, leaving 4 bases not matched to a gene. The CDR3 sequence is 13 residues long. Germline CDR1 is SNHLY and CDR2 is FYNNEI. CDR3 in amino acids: CASKSTGAYEQYF. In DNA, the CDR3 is TGTGCCAGCAAATCGACAGGGGCCTACGAGCAGTACTTC.